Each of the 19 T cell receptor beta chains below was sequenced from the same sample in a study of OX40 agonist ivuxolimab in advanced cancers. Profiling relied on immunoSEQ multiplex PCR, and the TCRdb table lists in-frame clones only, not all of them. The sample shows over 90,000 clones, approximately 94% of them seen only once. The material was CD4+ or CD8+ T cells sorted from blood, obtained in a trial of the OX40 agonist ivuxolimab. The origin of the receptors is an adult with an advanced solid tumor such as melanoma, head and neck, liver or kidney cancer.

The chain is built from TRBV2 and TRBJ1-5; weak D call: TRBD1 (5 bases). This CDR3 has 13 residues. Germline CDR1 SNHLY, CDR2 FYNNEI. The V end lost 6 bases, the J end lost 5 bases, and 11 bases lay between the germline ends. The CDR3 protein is CASRFQGDQPQHF. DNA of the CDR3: TGTGCCAGCAGGTTTCAGGGCGATCAGCCCCAGCATTTT.

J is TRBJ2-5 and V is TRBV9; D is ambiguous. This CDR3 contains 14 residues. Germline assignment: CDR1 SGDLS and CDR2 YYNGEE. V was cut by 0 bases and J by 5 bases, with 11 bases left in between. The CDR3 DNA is TGTGCCAGCAGCGTAGGAGTGTCGTTGGAGACCCAGTACTTC. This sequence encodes CASSVGVSLETQYF.

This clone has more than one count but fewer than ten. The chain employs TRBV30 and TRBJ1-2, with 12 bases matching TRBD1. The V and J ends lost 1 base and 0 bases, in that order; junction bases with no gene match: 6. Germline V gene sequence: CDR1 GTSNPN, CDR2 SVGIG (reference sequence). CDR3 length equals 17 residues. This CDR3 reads CAWSGTGQGATNYGYTF. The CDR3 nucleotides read TGTGCCTGGAGTGGAACGGGACAGGGGGCCACTAACTATGGCTACACCTTC.

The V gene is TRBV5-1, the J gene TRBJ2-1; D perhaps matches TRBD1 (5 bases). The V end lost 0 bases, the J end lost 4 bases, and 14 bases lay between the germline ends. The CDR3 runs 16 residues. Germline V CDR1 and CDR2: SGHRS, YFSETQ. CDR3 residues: CASSLGPQGGYNEQFF. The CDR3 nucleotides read TGCGCCAGCAGCTTGGGTCCCCAGGGTGGATACAATGAGCAGTTCTTC.

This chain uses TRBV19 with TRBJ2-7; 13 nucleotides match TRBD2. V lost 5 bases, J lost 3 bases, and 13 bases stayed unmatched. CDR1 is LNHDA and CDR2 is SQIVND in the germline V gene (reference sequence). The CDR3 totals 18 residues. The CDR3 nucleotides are TGTGCCAGTAGTCCCCCGGGACTAGCGGGATTGGCTAACTACGAGCAGTACTTC. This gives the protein CASSPPGLAGLANYEQYF. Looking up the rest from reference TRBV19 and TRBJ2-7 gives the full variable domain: DGGITQSPKYLFRKEGQNVTLSCEQNLNHDAMYWYRQDPGQGLRLIYYSQIVNDFQKGDIAEGYSVSREKKESFPLTVTSAQKNPTAFYLCASSPPGLAGLANYEQYFGPGTRLTVT.

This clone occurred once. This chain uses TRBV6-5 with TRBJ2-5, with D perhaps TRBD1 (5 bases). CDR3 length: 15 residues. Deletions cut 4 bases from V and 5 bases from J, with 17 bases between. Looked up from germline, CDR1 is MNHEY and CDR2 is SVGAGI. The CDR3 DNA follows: TGTGCCAGCAGTTTCGGACACGAAATAGGGGAGACCCAGTACTTC. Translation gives CASSFGHEIGETQYF.

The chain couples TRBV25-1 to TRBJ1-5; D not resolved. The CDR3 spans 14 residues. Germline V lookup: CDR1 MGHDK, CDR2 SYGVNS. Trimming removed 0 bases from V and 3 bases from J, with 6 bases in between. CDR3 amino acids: CASSEYRVNQPQHF. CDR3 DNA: TGTGCCAGCAGTGAATATAGGGTCAATCAGCCCCAGCATTTT. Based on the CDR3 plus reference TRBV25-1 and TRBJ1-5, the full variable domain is EADIYQTPRYLVIGTGKKITLECSQTMGHDKMYWYQQDPGMELHLIHYSYGVNSTEKGDLSSESTVSRIRTEHFPLTLESARPSHTSQYLCASSEYRVNQPQHFGDGTRLSIL.

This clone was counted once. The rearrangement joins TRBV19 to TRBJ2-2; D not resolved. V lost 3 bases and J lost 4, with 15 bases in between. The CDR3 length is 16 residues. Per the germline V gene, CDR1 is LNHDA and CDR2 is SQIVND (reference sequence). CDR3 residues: CASSIHSLRRTGELFF. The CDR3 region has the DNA TGTGCCAGTAGTATCCACAGTCTTCGGCGCACCGGGGAGCTGTTTTTT.

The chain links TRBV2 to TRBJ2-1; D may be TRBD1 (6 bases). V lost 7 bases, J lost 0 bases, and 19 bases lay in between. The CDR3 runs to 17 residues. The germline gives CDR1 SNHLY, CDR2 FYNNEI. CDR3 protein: CASKGYRARSSYNEQFF. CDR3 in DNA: TGTGCCAGCAAGGGGTACAGGGCCCGAAGCTCCTACAATGAGCAGTTCTTC.

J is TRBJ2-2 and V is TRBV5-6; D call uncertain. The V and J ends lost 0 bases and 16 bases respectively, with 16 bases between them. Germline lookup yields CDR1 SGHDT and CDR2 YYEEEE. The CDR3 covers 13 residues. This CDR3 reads CASSLGQELRGFF. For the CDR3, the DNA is TGTGCCAGCAGCTTGGGGCAGGAACTTCGCGGGTTTTTT. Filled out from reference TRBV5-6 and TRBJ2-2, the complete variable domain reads DAGVTQSPTHLIKTRGQQVTLRCSPKSGHDTVSWYQQALGQGPQFIFQYYEEEERQRGNFPDRFSGHQFPNYSSELNVNALLLGDSALYLCASSLGQELRGFFGEGSRLTVL.

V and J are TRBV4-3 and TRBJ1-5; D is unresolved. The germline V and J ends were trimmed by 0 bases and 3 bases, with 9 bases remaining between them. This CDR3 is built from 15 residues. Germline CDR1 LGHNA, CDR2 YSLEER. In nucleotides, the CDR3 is TGCGCCAGCAGCCAAGATCATACAGTCAATCAGCCCCAGCATTTT. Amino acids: CASSQDHTVNQPQHF.

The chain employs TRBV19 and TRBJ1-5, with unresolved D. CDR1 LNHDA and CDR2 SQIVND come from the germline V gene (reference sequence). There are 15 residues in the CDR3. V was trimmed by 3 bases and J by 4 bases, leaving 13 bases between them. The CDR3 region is CASSIGRQYNQPQHF. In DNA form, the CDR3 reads TGTGCCAGTAGTATTGGGCGGCAGTATAATCAGCCCCAGCATTTT.

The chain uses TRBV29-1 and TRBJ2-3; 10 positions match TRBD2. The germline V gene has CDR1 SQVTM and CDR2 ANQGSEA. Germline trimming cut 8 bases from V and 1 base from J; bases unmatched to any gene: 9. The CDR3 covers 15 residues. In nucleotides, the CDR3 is TGCAGCCTATCTGACGGACTAGCGGGCACAGATACGCAGTATTTT. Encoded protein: CSLSDGLAGTDTQYF.

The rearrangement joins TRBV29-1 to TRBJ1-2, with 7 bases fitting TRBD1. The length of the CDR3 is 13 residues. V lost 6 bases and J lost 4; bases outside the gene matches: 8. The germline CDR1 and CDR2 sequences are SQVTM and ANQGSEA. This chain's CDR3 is CSVGEGQTYGYTF. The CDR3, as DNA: TGCAGCGTGGGGGAGGGACAGACCTATGGCTACACCTTC.

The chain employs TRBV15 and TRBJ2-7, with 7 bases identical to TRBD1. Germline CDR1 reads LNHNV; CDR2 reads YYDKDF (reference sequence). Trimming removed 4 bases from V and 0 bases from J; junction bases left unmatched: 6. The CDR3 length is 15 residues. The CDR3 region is CATSKPGTASYEQYF. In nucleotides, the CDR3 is TGTGCCACCAGCAAACCCGGGACAGCCTCCTACGAGCAGTACTTC.

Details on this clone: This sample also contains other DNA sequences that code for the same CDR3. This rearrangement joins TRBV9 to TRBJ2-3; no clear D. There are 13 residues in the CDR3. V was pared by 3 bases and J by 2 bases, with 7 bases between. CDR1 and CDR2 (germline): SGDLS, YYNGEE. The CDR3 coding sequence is TGTGCCAGCAGCGCCCCCTCCACAGATACGCAGTATTTT. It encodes CASSAPSTDTQYF.

Here the CDR3 reads CASSYSGTSFSYEQYF. The CDR3 DNA sequence: TGTGCCAGCAGTTACTCCGGGACTAGCTTCTCCTACGAGCAGTACTTC. The chain links TRBV6-5 to TRBJ2-7, with 9 bases that match TRBD2. Germline values: CDR1 MNHEY, CDR2 SVGAGI. V shed 0 bases and J 0 bases; nucleotides not matched to a gene: 3. CDR3 length: 16 residues.

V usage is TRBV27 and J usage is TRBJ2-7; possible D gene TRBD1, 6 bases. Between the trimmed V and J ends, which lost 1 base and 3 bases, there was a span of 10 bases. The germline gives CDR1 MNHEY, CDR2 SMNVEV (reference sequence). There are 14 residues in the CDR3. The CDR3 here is CASSLYYRDYEQYF. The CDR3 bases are TGTGCCAGCAGTTTATATTACAGGGACTACGAGCAGTACTTC.

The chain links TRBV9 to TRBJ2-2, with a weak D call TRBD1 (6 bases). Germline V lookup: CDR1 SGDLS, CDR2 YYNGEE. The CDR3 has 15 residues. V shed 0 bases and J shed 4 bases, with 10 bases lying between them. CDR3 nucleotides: TGTGCCAGCAGCGTAGGTGGCAGGGGCACCGGGGAGCTGTTTTTT. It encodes CASSVGGRGTGELFF.